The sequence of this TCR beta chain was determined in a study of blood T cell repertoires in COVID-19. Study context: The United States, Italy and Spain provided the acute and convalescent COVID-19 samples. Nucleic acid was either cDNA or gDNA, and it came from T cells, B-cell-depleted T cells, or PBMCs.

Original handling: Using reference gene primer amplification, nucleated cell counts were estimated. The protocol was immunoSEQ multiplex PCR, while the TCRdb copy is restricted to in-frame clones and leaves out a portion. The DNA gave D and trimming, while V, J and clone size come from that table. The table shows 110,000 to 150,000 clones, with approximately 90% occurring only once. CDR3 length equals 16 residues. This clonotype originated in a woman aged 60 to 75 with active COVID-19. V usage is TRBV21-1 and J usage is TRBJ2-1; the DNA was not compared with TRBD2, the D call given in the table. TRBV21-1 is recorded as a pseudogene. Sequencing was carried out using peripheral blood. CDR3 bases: TGTGCCAGCAGCAAACACTATCGACGGATCTACAATGAGCAGTTCTTC. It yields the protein CASSKHYRRIYNEQFF.